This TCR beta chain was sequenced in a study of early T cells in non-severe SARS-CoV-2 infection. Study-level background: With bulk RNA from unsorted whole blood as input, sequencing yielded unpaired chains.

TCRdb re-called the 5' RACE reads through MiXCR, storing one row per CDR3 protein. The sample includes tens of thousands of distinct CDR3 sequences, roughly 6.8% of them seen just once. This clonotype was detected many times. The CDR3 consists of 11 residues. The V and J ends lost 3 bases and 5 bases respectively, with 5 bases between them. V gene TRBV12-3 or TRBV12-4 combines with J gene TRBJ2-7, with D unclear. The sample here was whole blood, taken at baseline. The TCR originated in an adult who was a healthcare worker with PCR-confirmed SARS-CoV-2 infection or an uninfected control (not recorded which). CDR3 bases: TGTGCCAGCAGTTTGTCTCACGAGCAGTACTTC. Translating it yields CASSLSHEQYF.